The 26 T cell receptor beta chains presented below share a single source sample, sequenced in a study of blood T cell repertoires in COVID-19. TCRdb keeps only in-frame clones here, not all; method: immunoSEQ multiplex PCR. The table shows about 220,000 clones, with about four fifths occurring only once. Sequencing input: PBMCs or T cells enriched from blood (not recorded which). All receptors derive from a woman aged 55-70 years who had recovered from COVID-19.

The V gene is TRBV29-1, the J gene TRBJ2-1; TRBD1 aligns across 8 bases. CDR1 SQVTM and CDR2 ANQGSEA come from the germline V gene. V dropped 5 bases and J dropped 6; count of bases not matched to a gene: 6. This CDR3 region has 13 residues. CDR3: CSVTGTGFNEQFF. For the CDR3, the DNA is TGCAGCGTTACCGGGACAGGATTCAATGAGCAGTTCTTC.

The V call is TRBV7-3, the J call TRBJ2-5, with D possibly matching TRBD1 (6 bases). Germline CDR1 reads SGHTA; CDR2 reads FQGTGA. Trimming stripped 2 bases from V and 4 bases from J, with 11 bases between. The CDR3 length is 14 residues. The DNA of the CDR3 is TGTGCCAGCAGCTTAGGGCTCAGGGGAGAGACCCAGTACTTC. Translating it yields CASSLGLRGETQYF.

This chain joins TRBV3-1 (or the pseudogene TRBV3-2) and TRBJ1-2; TRBD1 matches 9 bases. With V trimmed by 5 bases and J by 6 bases, 1 base remained unmatched. The length of the CDR3 is 12 residues. Germline V gene sequence: CDR1 LGHDT, CDR2 YNNKEL (reference sequence). CDR3 nucleotide sequence: TGTGCCAGCAGCACAGGGGGCGATGGCTACACCTTC. Translation gives CASSTGGDGYTF.

The gene calls are TRBV11-2 and TRBJ1-2, with D hard to call. This CDR3 spans 17 amino acids. The ends were cut back, 0 bases at V and 3 bases at J, with 17 bases in the middle. CDR1 and CDR2 (germline): SGHAT, FQNNGV. The CDR3 spells CASSLDRVPRQDYGYTF. As DNA, the CDR3 is TGTGCCAGCAGCTTAGATCGGGTACCCCGTCAAGACTATGGCTACACCTTC.

The chain has TRBV5-1 and TRBJ1-1; 8 bases map to TRBD1. The length of the CDR3 is 14 residues. V lost 4 bases, J lost 2 bases, and 4 bases stayed unmatched. Germline loops: CDR1 SGHRS, CDR2 YFSETQ. Here the CDR3 reads CASSGGQGNTEAFF. CDR3 DNA sequence: TGCGCCAGCAGCGGAGGACAGGGTAACACTGAAGCTTTCTTT.

J is TRBJ1-2 and V is TRBV3-1 (or the pseudogene TRBV3-2); D gene ambiguous. Germline CDR1 reads LGHDT; CDR2 reads YNNKEL (reference sequence). V lost 1 base and J lost 14, with 20 bases in between. There are 14 residues in the CDR3. The chain's CDR3 is CASSQGSDSPFETF. The DNA for the CDR3 is TGTGCCAGCAGCCAAGGTTCTGACTCCCCCTTTGAGACCTTC.

There are a few counts of this clone. The chain has TRBV12-3 or TRBV12-4 and TRBJ1-2, with a tentative D call TRBD1 (5 bases). The CDR3 sequence is 13 residues long. With 5 bases removed from V and 8 bases from J, the gap between germline ends came to 15 bases. The CDR3 DNA reads TGTGCCAGCAGTATGGCACAGGCTGGGGGCTACACCTTC. Amino acid sequence: CASSMAQAGGYTF.

This chain joins TRBV6-2 or TRBV6-3 and TRBJ2-1; 9 bases are a match to TRBD2. Per the germline V gene, CDR1 is MNHEY and CDR2 is SVGEGT. The CDR3 consists of 15 residues. Trimming at V came to 2 bases and at J to 2 bases, leaving 1 base not matched to a gene. The CDR3 is CASSYAGGPYNEQFF. The CDR3 nucleotides are TGTGCCAGCAGTTACGCGGGAGGGCCCTACAATGAGCAGTTCTTC.

The V call is TRBV7-3, the J call TRBJ2-3; 10 positions agree with TRBD2. Germline V lookup: CDR1 SGHTA, CDR2 FQGTGA. After removal of 4 bases from V and 2 bases from J, the junction contained 12 bases not matched to a gene. This CDR3 spans 18 amino acids. The CDR3 DNA sequence: TGTGCCAGCAGCTCCCACTCGATAGCGGGGGGCAACACAGATACGCAGTATTTT. Protein product: CASSSHSIAGGNTDTQYF.

CDR3 sequence (DNA): TGTGCCAGCAGTCCAATAGCGGGGGGGCGCGAGACCCAGTACTTC. Translated: CASSPIAGGRETQYF. The rearrangement links TRBV3-1 (or the pseudogene TRBV3-2) to TRBJ2-5; TRBD2 aligns across 11 bases. In germline, CDR1 is LGHDT, CDR2 YNNKEL (reference sequence). Trimming at V came to 6 bases and at J to 5 bases, leaving 8 bases not matched to a gene. This CDR3 spans 15 amino acids.

V is TRBV19 and J is TRBJ1-5, with a tentative D call TRBD1 (5 bases). Germline CDR1 LNHDA, CDR2 SQIVND (reference sequence). This CDR3 is built from 15 residues. V lost 6 bases to trimming and J lost 0 bases, with 12 bases between them. The CDR3 protein is CASRPTAYSNQPQHF. In nucleotides, the CDR3 is TGTGCCAGTAGACCGACAGCGTATAGCAATCAGCCCCAGCATTTT. Full variable domain (rest looked up from reference TRBV19 and TRBJ1-5): DGGITQSPKYLFRKEGQNVTLSCEQNLNHDAMYWYRQDPGQGLRLIYYSQIVNDFQKGDIAEGYSVSREKKESFPLTVTSAQKNPTAFYLCASRPTAYSNQPQHFGDGTRLSIL.

The genes are TRBV21-1 and TRBJ2-5; TRBD1, the table's D call, was not compared with the DNA. TRBV21-1 is tagged as a pseudogene. The length of the CDR3 is 16 residues. The CDR3 DNA reads TGTGCCAGCAGCAACCTACCCCGGGCAGGGAAAAAGACCCAGTACTTC. Its protein is CASSNLPRAGKKTQYF.

V and J are TRBV7-2 and TRBJ1-1; maybe TRBD1 (5 bases). Germline CDR1 SGHTA, CDR2 FQGNSA. The CDR3 sequence is 14 residues long. V lost 1 base, J lost 5 bases, and 11 bases lay in between. The CDR3 DNA reads TGTGCCAGCAGCTTAGGGGGCCTGGATACTGAAGCTTTCTTT. It is translated as CASSLGGLDTEAFF. Drawing the rest from reference TRBV7-2 and TRBJ1-1, the complete variable domain is GAGVSQSPSNKVTEKGKDVELRCDPISGHTALYWYRQSLGQGLEFLIYFQGNSAPDKSGLPSDRFSAERTGGSVSTLTIQRTQQEDSAVYLCASSLGGLDTEAFFGQGTRLTVV.

The CDR3 here is CASSSAGWTGNQPQHF. The CDR3 DNA is TGTGCCAGCAGCTCCGCCGGCTGGACAGGGAATCAGCCCCAGCATTTT. The V gene is TRBV7-2, the J gene TRBJ1-5; TRBD1 agrees at 8 bases. J gave up 4 bases and V 4 bases, and 9 bases lay outside the gene matches. The CDR3 is 16 amino acids. Germline values: CDR1 SGHTA, CDR2 FQGNSA.

This chain connects TRBV7-9 to TRBJ1-5; TRBD1 agrees at 10 bases. CDR1 is SEHNR and CDR2 is FQNEAQ in the germline V gene (reference sequence). CDR3 length: 15 amino acids. V lost 5 bases and J lost 4; bases outside the gene matches: 5. The CDR3 here is CASSQTGGRNQPQHF. The CDR3, as DNA: TGTGCCAGCAGCCAGACAGGGGGCAGGAATCAGCCCCAGCATTTT.

The chain carries TRBV6-5 and TRBJ2-7; D perhaps matches TRBD1 (6 bases). V was clipped by 2 bases and J by 6 bases, with 8 bases between them. Germline CDR1 reads MNHEY; CDR2 reads SVGAGI. The CDR3 is made up of 12 amino acids. CDR3 in amino acids: CASSYRRGEQYF. CDR3 in DNA: TGTGCCAGCAGTTACCGCAGGGGCGAGCAGTACTTC.

This chain connects TRBV10-3 to TRBJ2-7; 9 positions match TRBD1. The CDR3 has 15 residues. The germline V gene encodes CDR1 ENHRY and CDR2 SYGVKD. The J segment lost 2 bases and the V segment lost 3 bases, leaving 5 bases of the junction unmatched. CDR3 DNA: TGTGCCATCAGTGACGGGACAGGGCAAACCTACGAGCAGTACTTC. Its protein product is CAISDGTGQTYEQYF.

This clone has a single count. The rearrangement uses TRBV13 and TRBJ2-7, with TRBD1 matching over 7 bases. The length of the CDR3 is 14 residues. The trim removed 3 bases at V and 6 bases at J, leaving 8 bases unmatched. CDR1 is PRHDT, CDR2 FYEKMQ, per germline (reference sequence). The CDR3: CASSLGTEIPEQYF. The CDR3 region has the DNA TGTGCCAGCAGCTTGGGGACAGAAATTCCCGAGCAGTACTTC.

The rearrangement joins TRBV7-9 to TRBJ2-3; D is unresolved. Germline V gene sequence: CDR1 SEHNR, CDR2 FQNEAQ (reference sequence). This CDR3 is 11 amino acids long. V lost 6 bases and J lost 6, with 7 bases in between. The DNA of the CDR3 is TGTGCCAGCAGTCCTCAGGATACGCAGTATTTT. It specifies CASSPQDTQYF.

This rearrangement joins TRBV7-2 to TRBJ1-1; 10 nucleotides agree with TRBD1. This CDR3 region has 17 residues. V gave up 5 bases and J gave up 0 bases; unmatched junction bases: 9. Looked up from germline, CDR1 is SGHTA and CDR2 is FQGNSA. The CDR3 DNA reads as TGTGCCAGCAGCCCGTACGACAGGGGGCACATGAACACTGAAGCTTTCTTT. Its protein is CASSPYDRGHMNTEAFF.

The chain recombines TRBV4-2 with TRBJ2-4, with D perhaps matching TRBD1 (5 bases). V gave up 1 base and J gave up 9 bases, with 16 bases separating them. The CDR3 extends over 15 amino acids. The V gene's germline CDR1 is LGHNA and CDR2 YNFKEQ. The chain's CDR3 is CASSQAEGSRGIQYF. Here the CDR3 DNA reads TGTGCCAGCAGCCAAGCTGAAGGGTCTAGGGGCATTCAGTACTTC.

The chain employs TRBV18 and TRBJ1-4; D is undetermined. Between the trimmed V and J ends, which lost 6 bases and 5 bases, there was a span of 7 bases. CDR3 length: 12 amino acids. CDR1 and CDR2 from the germline V gene are KGHSH and LQKENI. CDR3 coding DNA: TGTGCCAGCTCCCAACTGAATGAAAAACTGTTTTTT. Amino acid sequence: CASSQLNEKLFF.

This clone was seen a single time. The chain employs TRBV7-9 and TRBJ1-3; tentative D call: TRBD1 (5 bases). The germline V gene has CDR1 SEHNR and CDR2 FQNEAQ (reference sequence). The CDR3 runs 18 residues. Trimming cost V 5 bases and J 0 bases, with 20 bases left between them. As DNA, the CDR3 is TGTGCCAGCAGCACTGCTCCGGGACTGGGAACCTCTGGAAACACCATATATTTT. Translating gives CASSTAPGLGTSGNTIYF.

The DNA of the CDR3 is TGTGCCAGCAGCCCTCCACAGGGGCGGGATACCGGGGAGCTGTTTTTT. Translation gives CASSPPQGRDTGELFF. This chain connects TRBV13 to TRBJ2-2; TRBD1 is a possible D gene (7 bases). The CDR3 runs 16 residues. V was trimmed by 5 bases and J by 5 bases, leaving 18 bases between them. In germline, CDR1 is PRHDT, CDR2 FYEKMQ (reference sequence).

J is TRBJ1-6 and V is TRBV12-3 or TRBV12-4, with D maybe TRBD1 (6 bases). Between the trimmed V and J ends, which lost 6 bases and 10 bases, there was a span of 13 bases. This CDR3 contains 13 residues. CDR3 sequence: CASRNRERSPLHF. In DNA form, the CDR3 reads TGTGCCAGCAGAAACAGGGAGAGGTCACCCCTCCACTTT.

The chain carries TRBV5-1 and TRBJ2-7, with 7 nucleotides matching TRBD2. Germline values: CDR1 SGHRS, CDR2 YFSETQ. The ends lost 0 bases at V and 2 bases at J; junction bases unmatched: 8. The CDR3 sequence is 16 residues long. The CDR3 sequence: CASSLEQRGRAYEQYF. The DNA of the CDR3 is TGCGCCAGCAGCTTGGAGCAACGAGGGAGGGCCTACGAGCAGTACTTC.